This T cell receptor (beta chain) was found in a study of blood T cell repertoires in COVID-19. Across the whole study: Some COVID-19 samples were acute and others convalescent; all came from the United States, Italy and Spain. PBMCs, B-cell-depleted T cells, or T cells were the source of the cDNA or gDNA that made up the material.

CDR1 is KGHSH and CDR2 is LQKENI in the germline V gene. The V gene end was trimmed by 2 bases and the J gene end by 2 bases; junction bases not matched to a gene: 12. This CDR3 is 18 amino acids long. TCRdb keeps only in-frame clones here, not all; method: immunoSEQ multiplex PCR. The profile shows about 190,000 clones, around 90% of them singletons. The rearrangement uses TRBV18 and TRBJ2-1; 7 positions match TRBD2. The receptor was derived from a man aged 35 to 55 with active or convalescent COVID-19. The sample was peripheral blood. CDR3 amino acids: CASSPYFGLAVTYNEQFF. CDR3 nucleotides: TGTGCCAGCTCACCATACTTTGGGCTAGCGGTAACCTACAATGAGCAGTTCTTC.